The 10 T cell receptor beta chains presented below share a single source sample, sequenced in a study of shared clonotypes between healthy human individuals. Repertoires were generated with immunoSEQ multiplex PCR, while TCRdb's copy carries only in-frame clones and drops some. Of about 2,500,000 clones in the sample, 90% to 95% were seen once. The sample comprised naive CD4+ T cells sorted from blood. Indicated subset: CD45RA+ positively selected. These receptors originate from a man between 18 and 29 years old in good health.

This clone was recorded only once. Other DNA sequences within the sample encode an identical CDR3. The chain carries TRBV28 and TRBJ1-1, with D hard to call. Germline lookup yields CDR1 MDHEN and CDR2 SYDVKM. V lost 6 bases and J lost 3, with 11 bases in between. The CDR3 totals 13 residues. The CDR3 loop reads CASSLGTDTEAFF. DNA for the CDR3: TGTGCCAGCAGCCTCGGTACGGACACTGAAGCTTTCTTT.

The gene calls are TRBV2 and TRBJ2-2; no reliable D call. Germline CDR1 is SNHLY and CDR2 is FYNNEI. Between the trimmed V and J ends, which lost 7 bases and 6 bases, there was a span of 6 bases. The CDR3 spans 11 residues. The CDR3 protein is CASTLAGELFF. The CDR3 nucleotides are TGTGCCAGCACGCTAGCCGGGGAGCTGTTTTTT.

The rearrangement joins TRBV4-3 to TRBJ2-3, with 7 bases lining up with TRBD2. CDR3 length equals 16 residues. Losses at the gene ends were 4 bases for V and 1 base for J; bases not matched to a gene: 8. Germline values: CDR1 LGHNA, CDR2 YSLEER. The CDR3 loop reads CASSRGLSGGTDTQYF. DNA for the CDR3: TGCGCCAGCAGCCGGGGACTAAGCGGGGGCACAGATACGCAGTATTTT.

The V and J genes are TRBV10-3 and TRBJ1-1, with D perhaps matching TRBD1 (6 bases). This CDR3 has 13 residues. Germline V gene lookup returns CDR1 ENHRY and CDR2 SYGVKD. Deletions cut 6 bases from V and 0 bases from J, with 8 bases between. CDR3 nucleotides: TGTGCCATCAGGGACAGCATGAACACTGAAGCTTTCTTT. Protein product: CAIRDSMNTEAFF.

The CDR3 DNA reads as TGTGCCAGCAGCTTAGTAGGTTTAAACTCTGGAAACACCATATATTTT. It encodes CASSLVGLNSGNTIYF. V and J are TRBV5-6 and TRBJ1-3; D remains ambiguous. The CDR3 spans 16 residues. The V end lost 2 bases, the J end lost 0 bases, and 12 bases lay between the germline ends. CDR1 SGHDT and CDR2 YYEEEE come from the germline V gene.

Regarding this clone: The junction differs from germline at one of its ends, possibly a read error. The chain has TRBV5-5 and TRBJ2-7; 8 positions agree with TRBD1. CDR3 length: 15 residues. Germline-derived CDR1 and CDR2 are SGHKS and YYEKEE (reference sequence). The CDR3 here is CATSLGQAPLYEQYF. In nucleotides, the CDR3 is TGTGCCACCAGCTTGGGACAGGCCCCACTCTACGAGCAGTACTTC.

The rearrangement links TRBV7-2 to TRBJ2-2, with 10 bases fitting TRBD1. From germline, CDR1 is SGHTA and CDR2 FQGNSA. V lost 4 bases and J lost 3; bases outside the gene matches: 2. The CDR3 totals 15 residues. CDR3 coding DNA: TGTGCCAGCAGCTCCGGACAGGGGGACACCGGGGAGCTGTTTTTT. This translates into CASSSGQGDTGELFF.

The V call is TRBV7-9, the J call TRBJ1-5, with D possibly being TRBD1 (6 bases). Germline V lookup: CDR1 SEHNR, CDR2 FQNEAQ (reference sequence). V was clipped by 5 bases and J by 5 bases, with 19 bases between them. There are 16 residues in the CDR3. CDR3 sequence reads: CASSTGHSTSHQPQHF. In DNA, the CDR3 is TGTGCCAGCAGCACGGGACATTCCACGAGTCATCAGCCCCAGCATTTT.

The chain recombines TRBV15 with TRBJ1-2, with D possibly matching TRBD1 (5 bases). Germline V gene lookup returns CDR1 LNHNV and CDR2 YYDKDF (reference sequence). The CDR3 has 15 amino acids. V dropped 3 bases and J dropped 6 bases, with 17 bases sitting between them. The chain's CDR3 is CATSSPDRGGDGYTF. The CDR3 DNA reads TGTGCCACCAGCAGCCCAGACCGGGGCGGTGATGGCTACACCTTC. Complete variable domain (other parts from reference TRBV15 and TRBJ1-2): DAMVIQNPRYQVTQFGKPVTLSCSQTLNHNVMYWYQQKSSQAPKLLFHYYDKDFNNEADTPDNFQSRRPNTSFCFLDIRSPGLGDTAMYLCATSSPDRGGDGYTFGSGTRLTVV.

The V call is TRBV7-9, the J call TRBJ1-1; maybe TRBD1 (5 bases). Germline V gives CDR1 SEHNR, CDR2 FQNEAQ (reference sequence). This CDR3 is built from 15 residues. With 5 bases removed from V and 3 bases from J, the gap between germline ends came to 16 bases. In DNA, the CDR3 is TGTGCCAGCAGCCCCCTCGGAGTGGGGGACACTGAAGCTTTCTTT. It encodes CASSPLGVGDTEAFF.